These T cell receptor beta chains were read from a single sample in a study of glioma-infiltrating T cells after dendritic cell vaccination. Data came from immunoSEQ multiplex PCR; TCRdb stores just in-frame clones and leaves some out. This repertoire shows more than 85,000 clones, 85% to 90% found once; its top ten account for roughly 2.9%. The specimen was blood, collected before dendritic cell vaccination. The receptors originated from a human donor with glioblastoma. CDR3s include the opening cysteine and the closing phenylalanine or tryptophan. The D gene is left open where the match is weak. Clone size, where shown, is once, few, many, or a class for clones that have expanded.

j_call | v_call | d_call | clone_size | cdr3_aa | cdr3_nt
TRBJ2-1 | TRBV19 | TRBD2 | - | CASSDLGLAVADEQFF | TGTGCCAGTAGTGACCTGGGACTAGCGGTCGCGGATGAGCAGTTCTTC
TRBJ2-1 | TRBV7-9 | TRBD2 | - | CASSPTLAGFAYNEQFF | TGTGCCAGCAGCCCTACGCTAGCGGGGTTTGCCTACAATGAGCAGTTCTTC
TRBJ1-3 | TRBV7-2 | - | - | CASSSEPVYGTIYF | TGTGCCAGCAGCTCTGAACCCGTCTACGGCACCATATATTTT
TRBJ2-5 | TRBV14 | - | - | CASSPRQFQETQYF | TGTGCCAGCAGCCCGAGGCAGTTTCAAGAGACCCAGTACTTC
TRBJ1-2 | TRBV5-1 | TRBD1 | once | CASSSAGQGYGYTF | TGCGCCAGCAGCTCGGCAGGACAGGGTTATGGCTACACCTTC
TRBJ1-5 | TRBV25-1 | TRBD1 | - | CASSGTGDQPQHF | TGTGCCAGCAGCGGAACAGGGGATCAGCCCCAGCATTTT
TRBJ1-6 | TRBV27 | - | - | CASSLQGLARTPLHF | TGTGCCAGCAGTTTACAGGGGCTCGCTCGTACTCCCCTCCACTTT
TRBJ2-1 | TRBV6-1 | TRBD1 | - | CAGRTGGDIEQFF | TGTGCCGGAAGGACAGGGGGCGACATCGAGCAGTTCTTC
TRBJ2-5 | TRBV5-1 | TRBD2 | - | CASSRLAGVGETQYF | TGCGCCAGCAGCAGACTAGCGGGAGTTGGAGAGACCCAGTACTTC
TRBJ2-7 | TRBV7-8 | TRBD2 | - | CASSSLAGVYEQYF | TGTGCCAGCAGCTCCTTAGCGGGGGTTTACGAGCAGTACTTC
TRBJ2-6 | TRBV4-2 | - | - | CASSQDFNSGANVLTF | TGTGCCAGCAGCCAAGATTTTAACTCTGGGGCCAACGTCCTGACTTTC
TRBJ1-2 | TRBV6-6 | TRBD1 | - | CASILQDRRGGYTF | TGTGCCAGCATCTTGCAGGACAGGCGCGGAGGCTACACCTTC
TRBJ2-7 | TRBV7-6 | TRBD2 | - | CASSLGSAGGNYEQYF | TGTGCCAGCAGCTTAGGGAGTGCGGGGGGTAACTACGAGCAGTACTTC
TRBJ2-1 | TRBV14 | - | - | CASSQGTYYNEQFF | TGTGCCAGCAGCCAAGGGACTTATTACAATGAGCAGTTCTTC
TRBJ2-1 | TRBV29-1 | TRBD2 | - | CSVVSWWEGPNEQFF | TGCAGCGTTGTGTCTTGGTGGGAGGGCCCCAATGAGCAGTTCTTC
TRBJ1-1 | TRBV5-1 | TRBD1 | - | CASSLVGTGITEAFF | TGCGCCAGCAGCTTGGTTGGGACAGGGATCACTGAAGCTTTCTTT
TRBJ2-3 | TRBV19 | - | - | CASSPTGKASEQYF | TGTGCCAGTAGTCCGACAGGAAAAGCAAGTGAGCAGTATTTT
TRBJ2-1 | TRBV5-4 | - | - | CASSFDTTGVGYNEQFF | TGTGCCAGCAGCTTTGACACCACGGGAGTTGGATACAATGAGCAGTTCTTC
TRBJ2-7 | TRBV19 | TRBD2 | - | CASSLGLGSYYEQYF | TGTGCCAGTAGTCTGGGACTAGGCTCCTACTACGAGCAGTACTTC
TRBJ2-1 | TRBV10-2 | - | - | CASTVFDTNNEQFF | TGCGCCAGCACAGTCTTCGACACGAACAATGAACAGTTCTTC
TRBJ1-1 | TRBV11-2 | TRBD1 | - | CASSSSGQGIEAFF | TGTGCCAGCAGCTCATCAGGACAGGGTATTGAAGCTTTCTTT
TRBJ1-6 | TRBV5-1 | - | once | CASSPGTSANSPLHF | TGCGCCAGCAGCCCCGGGACATCCGCTAATTCACCCCTCCACTTT
TRBJ1-1 | TRBV9 | - | - | CASSPQVQGNTEAFF | TGTGCCAGCAGCCCCCAGGTCCAAGGGAACACTGAAGCTTTCTTT
TRBJ2-7 | TRBV7-2 | TRBD2 | - | CASRLAETYEQYF | TGTGCCAGCAGGCTAGCGGAAACCTACGAGCAGTACTTC
TRBJ1-3 | TRBV12-5 | - | - | CASGLQAGNTIYF | TGTGCTAGTGGTTTGCAGGCCGGAAACACCATATATTTT
TRBJ2-7 | TRBV5-1 | TRBD1 | - | CASSLAWDSSSYEQYF | TGCGCCAGCAGCTTGGCCTGGGACAGCTCCTCCTACGAGCAGTACTTC
TRBJ2-7 | TRBV13 | - | - | CASSSAGGEQYF | TGTGCCAGCAGCTCCGCCGGCGGCGAGCAGTACTTC
TRBJ2-5 | TRBV27 | - | few | CASRETRGYQETQYF | TGTGCCAGCAGAGAAACAAGGGGGTACCAAGAGACCCAGTACTTC
TRBJ2-2 | TRBV5-1 | - | - | CASRIPGANTGELFF | TGCGCCAGCAGAATCCCTGGAGCGAACACCGGGGAGCTGTTTTTT
TRBJ2-7 | TRBV10-3 | - | - | CAIGRGEERKYF | TGTGCCATCGGACGAGGGGAGGAGAGGAAGTACTTC
TRBJ1-2 | TRBV5-1 | - | - | CASSTPGQQGGYTF | TGCGCCAGCAGCACACCGGGACAACAGGGCGGCTACACCTTC
TRBJ1-3 | TRBV6-5 | TRBD1 | - | CASSYYGQGPGNTIYF | TGTGCCAGCAGTTACTACGGACAGGGCCCTGGAAACACCATATATTTT
TRBJ1-3 | TRBV6-5 | - | - | CASSFHGQLSGNTIYF | TGTGCCAGCAGTTTCCATGGACAGCTCTCTGGAAACACCATATATTTT
TRBJ1-2 | TRBV5-6 | TRBD1 | - | CASSLNRGHGYTF | TGTGCCAGCAGCTTAAACAGGGGGCATGGCTACACCTTC
TRBJ1-3 | TRBV5-4 | TRBD1 | few | CASSPRTGAGNTIYF | TGTGCCAGCAGCCCGAGGACAGGGGCTGGAAACACCATATATTTT
TRBJ2-7 | TRBV6-1 | - | - | CASSPRQGHYEQYF | TGTGCCAGTAGCCCGCGGCAGGGGCATTACGAGCAGTACTTC
TRBJ1-2 | TRBV29-1 | - | once | CSVEDRGEGRNYGYTF | TGCAGCGTTGAAGATCGAGGGGAGGGGCGAAACTATGGCTACACCTTC
TRBJ2-4 | TRBV6-1 | - | - | CASSEVGQGTKNIQYF | TGTGCCAGCAGTGAAGTGGGACAAGGAACCAAAAACATTCAGTACTTC
TRBJ2-3 | TRBV5-1 | TRBD2 | - | CASRNSGGTDTQYF | TGCGCCAGCAGGAATAGCGGGGGGACAGATACGCAGTATTTT
TRBJ1-5 | TRBV7-2 | TRBD1 | - | CASSSTGGNQPQHF | TGTGCCAGCAGCTCTACAGGGGGCAACCAGCCCCAGCATTTT
TRBJ1-1 | TRBV6-5 | - | - | CASSYSELLNTEAFF | TGTGCCAGCAGTTACTCAGAACTCTTGAACACTGAAGCTTTCTTT
TRBJ1-5 | TRBV4-1 | TRBD1 | - | CASSQLTGMVQPQHF | TGCGCCAGCAGCCAACTGACAGGGATGGTTCAGCCCCAGCATTTT
TRBJ2-7 | TRBV6-5 | TRBD1 | - | CASGTGGYEQYF | TGTGCCAGCGGGACAGGGGGATACGAGCAGTACTTC
TRBJ2-1 | TRBV7-3 | TRBD2 | once | CASSLGLAGNNEQFF | TGTGCCAGCAGCCTGGGACTAGCGGGGAACAATGAGCAGTTCTTC
TRBJ2-7 | TRBV5-1 | TRBD1 | - | CASSASGTGGEQYF | TGCGCCAGCAGCGCCTCCGGGACAGGGGGTGAGCAGTACTTC